These 3 T cell receptor beta chains came from one sample sequenced in a study of T cells in Graves' hyperthyroidism and ophthalmopathy (dated by TCRdb to about 2019). The library was generated by multiplex PCR. The instrument was an Illumina HiSeq 2000. TCR beta CDR3 regions were amplified from RNA transcripts. For the first round of RT-PCR on the TCR CDR3, the HTBI primer set was used together with the Qiagen OneStep RT-PCR kit. TCRdb reprocessed the public reads (quality trimming at Q25 with fastp, clone calling with MiXCR) and kept in-frame beta chains. Merged by CDR3 protein, the rows form single entries marked with the most common genes and DNA. The table for this sample lists under 700,000 distinct CDR3 sequences; 46% of them were counted only once. Roughly 8.2% of the sample rests with the top ten. What was sequenced was peripheral blood or thyroid tissue (not recorded which). The receptor source for this set is a young woman with Graves' hyperthyroidism. Donor details come from another sample of the same person, matched by shared clones.

This clonotype was detected ten times or more. The chain joins TRBV25-1 to TRBJ1-6; D is undetermined. Trimming removed 0 bases at V and 9 bases at J, with 15 bases between. The CDR3 has 16 amino acids. Germline values: CDR1 MGHDK, CDR2 SYGVNS. CDR3 loop: CASSEYMFGFGSPLHF. CDR3 nucleotide sequence: TGTGCCAGCAGTGAATATATGTTTGGGTTCGGTTCACCCCTCCACTTT.

Of note for this clonotype: The CDR3 does not close with the conserved phenylalanine or tryptophan, likely indicating a read error. No DNA is shown, since the ends of the CDR3 on it are uncertain; the CDR3 is the one TCRdb lists. J is TRBJ2-6 and V is TRBV19; the table calls TRBD1, which could not be checked here. 8 amino acids form the CDR3, both terminal residues included. Germline lookup yields CDR1 LNHDA and CDR2 SQIVND (reference sequence). The CDR3 spells CASSPGTS.

This clonotype was counted between two and nine times. V gene TRBV29-1 combines with J gene TRBJ2-3; TRBD2 aligns across 11 bases. Germline-derived CDR1 and CDR2 are SQVTM and ANQGSEA. V dropped 4 bases and J dropped 4; count of bases not matched to a gene: 1. This CDR3 is 13 amino acids long. The CDR3 spells CSVVAGGADTQYF. The CDR3 DNA is TGCAGCGTTGTAGCGGGAGGGGCAGATACGCAGTATTTT.